This T cell receptor beta chain was profiled in a study of a mutant IDH1 vaccine in newly diagnosed glioma. As for the study in general: Patients under treatment included about 60% males and about 40% females and had a mean age of approximately 43 years. Receipt of radiotherapy, temozolomide, or both preceded the study, and most received both. Participants attended visit V12, the safety follow-up, at week 35, and then attended visit V13 at week 47.

Profiling relied on immunoSEQ multiplex PCR, and the TCRdb table lists in-frame clones only, not all of them. This table holds approximately 25,000 clones, 82% found once. To note about this clone: No antigen is known for it.

Time point here: week 47, end of study. In every dose of vaccine, 300 ug of mutant IDH1 20-mer peptide was given alongside topical imiquimod. Whole-study results and caveats: Top peripheral T cell clonotype shifts appeared unrelated to pseudoprogression.

Sample: PBMCs, taken from a glioma patient whose treatment included an IDH1 peptide vaccine. The clonotype was recovered from a man aged 40-50 years with glioma. Some clones in this sample may be carry-over from other donors' samples.

The CDR3, as DNA: TGCAGGGGGGGCAGGGAAGAGACCCAGTACTTC. Amino acids: CRGGREETQYF. The J gene is TRBJ2-5, the V gene TRBV20-1; D is tentatively TRBD1 or TRBD2 (6 bases each). This CDR3 region has 11 residues. Per germline, CDR1 DFQATT and CDR2 SNEGSKA (reference sequence).